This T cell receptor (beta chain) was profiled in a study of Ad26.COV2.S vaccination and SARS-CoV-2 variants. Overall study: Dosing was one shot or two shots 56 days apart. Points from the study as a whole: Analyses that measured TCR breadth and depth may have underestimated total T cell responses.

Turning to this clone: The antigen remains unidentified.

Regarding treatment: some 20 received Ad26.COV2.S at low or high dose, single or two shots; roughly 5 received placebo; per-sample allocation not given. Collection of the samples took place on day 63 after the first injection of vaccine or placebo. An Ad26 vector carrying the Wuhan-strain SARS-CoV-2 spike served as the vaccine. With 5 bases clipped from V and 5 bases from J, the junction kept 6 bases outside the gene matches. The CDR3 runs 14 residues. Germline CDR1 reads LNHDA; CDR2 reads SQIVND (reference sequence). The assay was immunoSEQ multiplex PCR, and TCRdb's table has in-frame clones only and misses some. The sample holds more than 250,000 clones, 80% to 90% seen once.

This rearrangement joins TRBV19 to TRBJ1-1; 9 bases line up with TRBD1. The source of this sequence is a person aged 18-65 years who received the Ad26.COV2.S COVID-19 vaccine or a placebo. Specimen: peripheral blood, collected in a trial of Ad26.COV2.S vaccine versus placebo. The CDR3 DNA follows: TGTGCCAGTAGTGCCGACAGGGGGGGAACTGAAGCTTTCTTT. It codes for CASSADRGGTEAFF. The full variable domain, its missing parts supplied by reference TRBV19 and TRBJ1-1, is DGGITQSPKYLFRKEGQNVTLSCEQNLNHDAMYWYRQDPGQGLRLIYYSQIVNDFQKGDIAEGYSVSREKKESFPLTVTSAQKNPTAFYLCASSADRGGTEAFFGQGTRLTVV.